The present T cell receptor (beta chain) was sequenced within a study of technical replicates of blood from several donors. Sequenced by immunoSEQ multiplex PCR; TCRdb stores in-frame clones only, minus some. The profile shows 70,000 to 90,000 clones, just over 90% of them singletons. This CDR3 is 15 amino acids long. The germline gives CDR1 GTSNPN, CDR2 SVGIG (reference sequence). V was shortened by 0 bases and J by 3 bases, with 14 bases between the two germline ends. This clone was seen just once. The specimen was T cells isolated from PBMCs. The chain recombines TRBV30 with TRBJ1-2; D perhaps matches TRBD1 (6 bases). The sequence came from a human donor in good health. The CDR3 sequence is CAWSVPGGNHYGYTF. CDR3 nucleotide sequence: TGTGCCTGGAGTGTCCCTGGGGGCAACCACTATGGCTACACCTTC.